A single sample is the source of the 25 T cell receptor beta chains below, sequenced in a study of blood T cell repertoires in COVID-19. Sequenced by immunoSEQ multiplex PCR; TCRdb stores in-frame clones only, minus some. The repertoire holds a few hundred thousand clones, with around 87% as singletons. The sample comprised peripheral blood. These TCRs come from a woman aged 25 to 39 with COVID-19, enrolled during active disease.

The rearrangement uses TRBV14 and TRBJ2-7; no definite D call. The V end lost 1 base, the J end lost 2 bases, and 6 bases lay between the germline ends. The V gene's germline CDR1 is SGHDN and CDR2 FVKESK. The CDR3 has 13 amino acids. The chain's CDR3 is CASSQGSPYEQYF. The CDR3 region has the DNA TGTGCCAGCAGCCAAGGCAGTCCCTACGAGCAGTACTTC.

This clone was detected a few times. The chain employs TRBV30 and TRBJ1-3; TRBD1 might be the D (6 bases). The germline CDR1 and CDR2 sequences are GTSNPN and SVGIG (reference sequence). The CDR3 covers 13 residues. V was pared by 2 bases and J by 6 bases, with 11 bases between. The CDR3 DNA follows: TGTGCCTGGAGTCACGGGGGGGCAAACACCATATATTTT. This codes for CAWSHGGANTIYF.

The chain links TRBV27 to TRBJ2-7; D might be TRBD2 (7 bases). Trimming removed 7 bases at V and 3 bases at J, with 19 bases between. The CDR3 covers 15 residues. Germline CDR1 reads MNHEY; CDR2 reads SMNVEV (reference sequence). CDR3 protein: CASTKGGAGVYEQYF. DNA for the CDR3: TGTGCCAGCACCAAGGGGGGTGCGGGAGTCTACGAGCAGTACTTC.

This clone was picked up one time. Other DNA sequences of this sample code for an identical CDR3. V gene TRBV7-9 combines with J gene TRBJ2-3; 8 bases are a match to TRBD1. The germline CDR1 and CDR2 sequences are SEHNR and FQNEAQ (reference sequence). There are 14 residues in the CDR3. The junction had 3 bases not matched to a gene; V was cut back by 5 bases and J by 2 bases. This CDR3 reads CASSGTGSTDTQYF. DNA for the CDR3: TGTGCCAGCAGCGGGACAGGTTCCACAGATACGCAGTATTTT.

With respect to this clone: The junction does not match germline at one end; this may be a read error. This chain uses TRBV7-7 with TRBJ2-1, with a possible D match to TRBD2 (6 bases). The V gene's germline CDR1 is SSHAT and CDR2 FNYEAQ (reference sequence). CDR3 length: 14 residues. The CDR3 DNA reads TGTGCTAGCAGCTTAGACAATTGGAGGGGAGAGCAGTTCTTC. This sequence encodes CASSLDNWRGEQFF.

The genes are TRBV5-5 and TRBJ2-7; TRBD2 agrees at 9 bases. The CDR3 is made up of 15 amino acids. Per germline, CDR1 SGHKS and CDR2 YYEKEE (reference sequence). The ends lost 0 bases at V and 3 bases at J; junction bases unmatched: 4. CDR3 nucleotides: TGTGCCAGCAGCTTGGGTGTTAGCGGGAGCTACGAGCAGTACTTC. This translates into CASSLGVSGSYEQYF. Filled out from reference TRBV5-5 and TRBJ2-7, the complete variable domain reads DAGVTQSPTHLIKTRGQQVTLRCSPISGHKSVSWYQQVLGQGPQFIFQYYEKEERGRGNFPDRFSARQFPNYSSELNVNALLLGDSALYLCASSLGVSGSYEQYFGPGTRLTVT.

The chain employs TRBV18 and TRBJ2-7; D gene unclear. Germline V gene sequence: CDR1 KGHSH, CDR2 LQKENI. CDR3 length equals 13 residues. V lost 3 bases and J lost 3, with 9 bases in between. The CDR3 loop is CASSPDRLYEQYF. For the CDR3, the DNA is TGTGCCAGCTCACCCGATAGACTCTACGAGCAGTACTTC. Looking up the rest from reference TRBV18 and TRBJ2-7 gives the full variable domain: NAGVMQNPRHLVRRRGQEARLRCSPMKGHSHVYWYRQLPEEGLKFMVYLQKENIIDESGMPKERFSAEFPKEGPSILRIQQVVRGDSAAYFCASSPDRLYEQYFGPGTRLTVT.

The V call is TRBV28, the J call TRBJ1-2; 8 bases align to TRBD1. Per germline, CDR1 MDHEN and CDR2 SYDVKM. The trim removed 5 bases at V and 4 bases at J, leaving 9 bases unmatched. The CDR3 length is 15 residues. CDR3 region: CASSDPRQGIYGYTF. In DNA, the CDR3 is TGTGCCAGCAGTGACCCTCGACAGGGGATCTATGGCTACACCTTC.

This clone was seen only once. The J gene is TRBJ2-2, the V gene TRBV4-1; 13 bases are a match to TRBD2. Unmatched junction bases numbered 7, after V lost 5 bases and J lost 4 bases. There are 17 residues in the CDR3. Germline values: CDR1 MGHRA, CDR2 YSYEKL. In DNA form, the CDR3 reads TGCGCCAGCAGCTACACTAGCGGGAGGGAACCCACCGGGGAGCTGTTTTTT. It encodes CASSYTSGREPTGELFF.

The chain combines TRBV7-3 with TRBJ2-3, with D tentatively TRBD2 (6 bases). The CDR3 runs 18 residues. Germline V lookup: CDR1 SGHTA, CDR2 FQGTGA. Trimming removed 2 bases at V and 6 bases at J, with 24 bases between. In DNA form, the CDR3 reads TGTGCCAGCAGCTTAGGAGCCCCGGCGGGACGCCTCCTGGATACGCAGTATTTT. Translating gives CASSLGAPAGRLLDTQYF.

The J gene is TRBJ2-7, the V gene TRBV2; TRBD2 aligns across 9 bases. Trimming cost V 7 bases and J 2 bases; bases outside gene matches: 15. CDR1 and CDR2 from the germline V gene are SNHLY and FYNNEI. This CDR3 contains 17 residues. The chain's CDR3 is CASTGQRSGRSTYEQYF. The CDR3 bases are TGTGCCAGCACTGGACAGCGAAGCGGGAGGTCCACCTACGAGCAGTACTTC.

The chain's CDR3 is CASSPRWGGDYGYTF. As DNA, the CDR3 is TGTGCCAGCAGCCCGCGGTGGGGGGGCGACTATGGCTACACCTTC. The rearrangement links TRBV7-3 to TRBJ1-2; weak D call: TRBD1 (6 bases). Per germline, CDR1 SGHTA and CDR2 FQGTGA. The CDR3 runs to 15 residues. V dropped 5 bases and J dropped 3 bases, with 16 bases sitting between them. Full variable domain (rest looked up from reference TRBV7-3 and TRBJ1-2): GAGVSQTPSNKVTEKGKYVELRCDPISGHTALYWYRQSLGQGPEFLIYFQGTGAADDSGLPNDRFFAVRPEGSVSTLKIQRTERGDSAVYLCASSPRWGGDYGYTFGSGTRLTVV.

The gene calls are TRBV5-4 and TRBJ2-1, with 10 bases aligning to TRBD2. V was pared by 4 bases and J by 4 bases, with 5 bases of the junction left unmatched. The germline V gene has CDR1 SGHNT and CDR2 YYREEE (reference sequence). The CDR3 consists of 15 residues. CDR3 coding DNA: TGTGCCAGCAGCACCTCTAGCGGGGGTTACAATGAGCAGTTCTTC. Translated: CASSTSSGGYNEQFF.

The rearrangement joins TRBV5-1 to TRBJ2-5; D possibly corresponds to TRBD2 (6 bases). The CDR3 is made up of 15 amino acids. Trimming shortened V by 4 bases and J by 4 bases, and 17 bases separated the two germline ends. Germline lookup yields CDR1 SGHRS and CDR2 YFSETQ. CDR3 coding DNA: TGCGCCAGCAGCCCTAGGGAGGAAGGTGGAGAGACCCAGTACTTC. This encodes CASSPREEGGETQYF.

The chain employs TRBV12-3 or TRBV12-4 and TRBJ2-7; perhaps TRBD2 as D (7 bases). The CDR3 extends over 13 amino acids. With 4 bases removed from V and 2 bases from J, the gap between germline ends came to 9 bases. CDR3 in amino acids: CASSWGGPYEQYF. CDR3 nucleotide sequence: TGTGCCAGCAGTTGGGGGGGCCCCTACGAGCAGTACTTC.

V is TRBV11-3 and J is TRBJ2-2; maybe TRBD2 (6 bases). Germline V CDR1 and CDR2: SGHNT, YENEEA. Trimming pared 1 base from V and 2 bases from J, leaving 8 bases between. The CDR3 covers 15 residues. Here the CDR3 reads CASSLGGTNTGELFF. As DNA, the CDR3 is TGTGCCAGCAGCTTAGGAGGGACTAACACCGGGGAGCTGTTTTTT.

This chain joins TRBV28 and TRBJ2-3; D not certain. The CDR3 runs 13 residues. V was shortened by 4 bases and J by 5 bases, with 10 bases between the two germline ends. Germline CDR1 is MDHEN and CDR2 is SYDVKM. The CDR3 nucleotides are TGTGCCAGCAGTTCAGAGGCTGGAGATACGCAGTATTTT. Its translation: CASSSEAGDTQYF.

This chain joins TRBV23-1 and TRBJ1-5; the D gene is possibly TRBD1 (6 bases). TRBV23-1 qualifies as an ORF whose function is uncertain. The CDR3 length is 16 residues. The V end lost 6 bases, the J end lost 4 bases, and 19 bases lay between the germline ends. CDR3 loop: CASSQRTESGNQPQHF. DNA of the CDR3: TGCGCCAGCAGCCAAAGGACAGAATCGGGGAATCAGCCCCAGCATTTT.

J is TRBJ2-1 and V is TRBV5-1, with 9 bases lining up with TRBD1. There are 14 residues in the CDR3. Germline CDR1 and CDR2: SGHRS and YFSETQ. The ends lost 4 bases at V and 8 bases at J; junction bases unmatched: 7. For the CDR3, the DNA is TGCGCCAGCAGCCCGGGACAGGGAATCGATGAGCAGTTCTTC. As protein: CASSPGQGIDEQFF.

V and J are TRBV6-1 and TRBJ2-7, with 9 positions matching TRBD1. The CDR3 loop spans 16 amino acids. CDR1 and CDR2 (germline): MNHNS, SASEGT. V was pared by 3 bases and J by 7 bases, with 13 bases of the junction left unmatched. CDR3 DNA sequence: TGTGCCAGCAGTGATGGGGGACAGGGCCGTCTGGTAGAGCAGTACTTC. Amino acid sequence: CASSDGGQGRLVEQYF.

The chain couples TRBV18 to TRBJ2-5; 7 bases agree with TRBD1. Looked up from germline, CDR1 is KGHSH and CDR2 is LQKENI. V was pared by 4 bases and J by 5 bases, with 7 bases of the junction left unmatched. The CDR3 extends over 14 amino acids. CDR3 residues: CASSQTGKFETQYF. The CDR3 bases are TGTGCCAGCTCACAGACAGGGAAGTTCGAGACCCAGTACTTC.

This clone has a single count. CDR3 sequence reads: CASSLGLDRYQYF. As DNA, the CDR3 is TGTGCCAGCAGCTTGGGGTTGGACAGGTATCAGTACTTC. The chain couples TRBV5-5 to TRBJ2-5, with 7 nucleotides matching TRBD1. Germline V lookup: CDR1 SGHKS, CDR2 YYEKEE (reference sequence). Unmatched junction bases numbered 7, after V lost 0 bases and J lost 11 bases. The length of the CDR3 is 13 residues.

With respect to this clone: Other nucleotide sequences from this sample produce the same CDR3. As DNA, the CDR3 is TGTGCCAGCTCGTCAAGCGGGAGCTCCTACAATGAGCAGTTCTTC. Protein product: CASSSSGSSYNEQFF. The chain links TRBV18 to TRBJ2-1, with 8 bases that match TRBD2. CDR3 size: 15 residues. With 6 bases clipped from V and 0 bases from J, the junction kept 4 bases outside the gene matches. Germline loops: CDR1 KGHSH, CDR2 LQKENI.

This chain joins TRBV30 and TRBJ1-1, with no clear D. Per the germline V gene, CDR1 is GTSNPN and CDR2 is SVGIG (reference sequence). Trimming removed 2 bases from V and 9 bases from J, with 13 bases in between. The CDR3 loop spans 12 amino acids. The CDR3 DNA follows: TGTGCCTGGAGTCCATCGACATATCAAGCTTTCTTT. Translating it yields CAWSPSTYQAFF.

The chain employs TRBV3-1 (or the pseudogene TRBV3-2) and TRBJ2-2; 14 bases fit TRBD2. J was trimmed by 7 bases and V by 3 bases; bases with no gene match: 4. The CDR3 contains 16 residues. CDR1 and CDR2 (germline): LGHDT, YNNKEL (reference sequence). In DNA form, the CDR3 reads TGTGCCAGCAGCCAGGGACTAGCGGGAGTGGGCGGGGAGCTGTTTTTT. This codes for CASSQGLAGVGGELFF.